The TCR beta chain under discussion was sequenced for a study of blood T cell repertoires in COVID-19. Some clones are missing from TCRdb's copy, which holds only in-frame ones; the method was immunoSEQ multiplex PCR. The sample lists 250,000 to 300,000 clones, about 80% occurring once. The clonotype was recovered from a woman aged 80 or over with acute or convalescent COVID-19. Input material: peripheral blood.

CDR3 coding DNA: TGTGCCAGCAGCTTGGGGCAGTACCAGAACACCATATATTTT. It yields the protein CASSLGQYQNTIYF. The chain carries TRBV5-6 and TRBJ1-3, with unresolved D. The CDR3 length is 14 residues. The germline V and J ends were trimmed by 0 bases and 7 bases, with 11 bases remaining between them. The germline CDR1 and CDR2 sequences are SGHDT and YYEEEE. Full variable domain (missing parts from reference TRBV5-6 and TRBJ1-3): DAGVTQSPTHLIKTRGQQVTLRCSPKSGHDTVSWYQQALGQGPQFIFQYYEEEERQRGNFPDRFSGHQFPNYSSELNVNALLLGDSALYLCASSLGQYQNTIYFGEGSWLTVV.